The 3 T cell receptor beta chains reported below all come from one sample, sequenced in a study of PD-1 blockade in classical Hodgkin lymphoma. No patient escaped relapse after autologous stem cell transplantation, and brentuximab vedotin exposure varied. TCRdb's table, derived via immunoSEQ multiplex PCR, lists solely in-frame clones and lacks some. The data show roughly 13,000 clones, more than 75% seen once. The sequencing here drew on peripheral blood mononuclear cells (PBMCs), taken at baseline. The origin of the receptors is a human donor with classical Hodgkin lymphoma.

The rearrangement joins TRBV27 to TRBJ1-6; D perhaps matches TRBD1 (6 bases). The germline V and J ends were trimmed by 9 bases and 10 bases, with 16 bases remaining between them. Germline CDR1 reads MNHEY; CDR2 reads SMNVEV (reference sequence). CDR3 size: 13 residues. Here the CDR3 reads CASKGQTGSPLHF. CDR3 nucleotides: TGTGCCAGTAAAGGACAGACGGGATCACCCCTCCACTTT.

The chain is built from TRBV5-1 and TRBJ2-2; tentatively, D is TRBD2 (6 bases). The ends were cut back, 4 bases at V and 5 bases at J, with 15 bases in the middle. Germline CDR1 and CDR2: SGHRS and YFSETQ. CDR3 length equals 15 residues. CDR3 bases: TGCGCCAGCAGCGTAGGGACTTCACAGACCGGGGAGCTGTTTTTT. Protein sequence: CASSVGTSQTGELFF.

The CDR3 reads CASSPGADTQYF. CDR3 DNA: TGTGCCAGCAGTCCCGGCGCAGATACGCAGTATTTT. This chain uses TRBV28 with TRBJ2-3; D gene uncertain. V lost 5 bases to trimming and J lost 4 bases, with 7 bases between them. Germline-derived CDR1 and CDR2 are MDHEN and SYDVKM. This CDR3 has 12 amino acids.